This note documents a single T cell receptor (delta chain) sequence. CDR3 length equals 15 residues. V shed 2 bases and J shed 8 bases, with 18 bases lying between them. The V gene's germline CDR1 is TSDPSYG and CDR2 QGSYDQQN (reference sequence). This sample was taken from a study of delta chains in infants with herpesvirus infections. Gamma-chain- and delta-chain-specific primers converted PBMC RNA into TCR cDNA. With CATT, TCRdb re-called clones from the RT-PCR reads. The profile shows approximately 600 delta-chain clones, less than 50% of them singletons. Sequences were derived from peripheral blood, sampled at time point 2 of longitudinal follow-up. V and J are TRAV14/DV4 and TRDJ1; D is perhaps TRDD1 (5 bases). The sequence came from a human donor who was a Ugandan infant, either HIV-exposed or HIV-unexposed (not recorded which). This CDR3 is CAMREILRIACKLIF. The CDR3 bases are TGTGCAATGAGAGAGATACTTCGAATAGCCTGCAAACTCATCTTT.